The clone carrying this T cell receptor (beta chain) was found a few times. This CDR3 has 16 residues. Germline V gene lookup returns CDR1 SNHLY and CDR2 FYNNEI. Trimming removed 5 bases at V and 1 base at J, with 12 bases between. This entry belongs to a study of blood T cell repertoires in COVID-19. Study context: Sites in the United States, Italy and Spain provided acute and convalescent COVID-19 samples. Sample material is recorded as cDNA or gDNA derived from T cells, B-cell-depleted T cells, or PBMCs.

As processed by the authors: Quantification of nucleated cells was approximated via reference gene primer amplification. The table came from immunoSEQ multiplex PCR; TCRdb's copy has only in-frame clones and leaves some out. V, J and clone size reflect that table, while D and trimming were determined from the DNA. The sample contains about 49,000 clones, approximately 86% of which appear only once. The clonotype comes from a human donor in a cohort sampled during active COVID-19. This rearrangement joins TRBV2 to TRBJ1-6, with D possibly matching TRBD1 (5 bases). The sequenced sample was peripheral blood. CDR3 in DNA: TGTGCCAGCAGTAAGAGTCGACAGTCCTATAATTCACCCCTCCACTTT. Amino acids: CASSKSRQSYNSPLHF.